Shown below are 18 T cell receptor beta chains from a single sample sequenced in a study of blood T cells in healthy people across ages. Next came a second PCR, run for about 6 to 11 cycles, which used a sample-barcoded 5' primer along with a J-beta primer mix. From the 5' RACE reads, TCRdb called clonotypes with MiXCR, one entry per CDR3 protein. Seen here are a few hundred thousand distinct CDR3 sequences, about a quarter observed once, and the top ten hold roughly 3.5%. The data were also submitted as part of a second study, on T cells of mothers and their children.

What was sequenced was blood. These receptor sequences come from a boy aged 2 to 9 in good health.

The chain uses TRBV12-3 or TRBV12-4 and TRBJ2-5; 11 bases align to TRBD2. CDR3 length: 15 residues. The junction had 9 bases not matched to a gene; V was cut back by 7 bases and J by 5 bases. The CDR3 DNA reads TGTGCCAGCACCTTAGCGGGAGGGCTAGGGGAGACCCAGTACTTC. Translated, it gives CASTLAGGLGETQYF.

V is TRBV11-2 and J is TRBJ2-1, with 10 bases aligning to TRBD1. Germline values: CDR1 SGHAT, CDR2 FQNNGV. CDR3 size: 17 residues. V shed 5 bases, J shed 2 bases, and the junction held 9 bases outside the gene matches. The CDR3 DNA follows: TGTGCCAGCAGCGTTGACCTGGGGACAGGGGCCTACAATGAGCAGTTCTTC. Encoded protein: CASSVDLGTGAYNEQFF. Full variable domain (rest looked up from reference TRBV11-2 and TRBJ2-1): EAGVAQSPRYKIIEKRQSVAFWCNPISGHATLYWYQQILGQGPKLLIQFQNNGVVDDSQLPKDRFSAERLKGVDSTLKIQPAKLEDSAVYLCASSVDLGTGAYNEQFFGPGTRLTVL.

The chain uses TRBV5-1 and TRBJ2-7, with D tentatively TRBD2 (5 bases). The CDR3 is made up of 18 amino acids. Trimming took off 5 bases at V and 1 base at J, with 25 bases between the two ends. The germline gives CDR1 SGHRS, CDR2 YFSETQ. The CDR3 DNA sequence: TGCGCCAGCAGTCCCCGATTCTTTTCGGATGCGGGTTCCTACGAGCAGTACTTC. Protein sequence: CASSPRFFSDAGSYEQYF.

This clonotype has more than one count but fewer than ten. This chain uses TRBV6-6 with TRBJ2-2; 7 bases agree with TRBD1. After removal of 5 bases from V and 2 bases from J, the junction contained 5 bases not matched to a gene. The CDR3 has 15 residues. Germline V gene lookup returns CDR1 MNHNY and CDR2 SVGAGI (reference sequence). Here the CDR3 DNA reads TGTGCCAGCAGTGCCGGGACAGCCAACACCGGGGAGCTGTTTTTT. It codes for CASSAGTANTGELFF.

A few counts support this clonotype. The chain uses TRBV12-3 or TRBV12-4 and TRBJ1-1, with D possibly being TRBD1 (6 bases). V was shortened by 6 bases and J by 10 bases, with 18 bases between the two germline ends. This CDR3 spans 13 amino acids. CDR3 in amino acids: CASRYQGLGGAFF. The CDR3 DNA sequence: TGTGCCAGCAGATATCAGGGGCTTGGGGGAGCTTTCTTT.

V is TRBV25-1 and J is TRBJ2-5, with D unclear. The end of the DNA is better explained by TRBJ2-1, so the J call may be wrong. The germline V gene encodes CDR1 MGHDK and CDR2 SYGVNS. The CDR3 has 13 residues. CDR3 protein: CASSPTAYNEQFF. The CDR3 bases are TGTGCCAGCAGCCCTACCGCCTACAATGAGCAGTTCTTC.

The chain uses TRBV29-1 and TRBJ2-5, with a tentative D call TRBD2 (5 bases). CDR1 SQVTM and CDR2 ANQGSEA come from the germline V gene. Trimming stripped 7 bases from V and 5 bases from J, with 8 bases between. This CDR3 is built from 10 residues. The DNA for the CDR3 is TGCAGCGCCCCGGGGGAGACCCAGTACTTC. It encodes CSAPGETQYF. Drawing the rest from reference TRBV29-1 and TRBJ2-5, the complete variable domain is SAVISQKPSRDICQRGTSLTIQCQVDSQVTMMFWYRQQPGQSLTLIATANQGSEATYESGFVIDKFPISRPNLTFSTLTVSNMSPEDSSIYLCSAPGETQYFGPGTRLLVL.

Only a few counts were recorded for this clonotype. The V and J genes are TRBV6-2 or TRBV6-3 and TRBJ2-7; perhaps D is TRBD1 or TRBD2 (5 bases each). Germline lookup yields CDR1 MNHEY and CDR2 SVGEGT. V was shortened by 0 bases and J by 5 bases, with 14 bases between the two germline ends. The CDR3 consists of 15 residues. CDR3 residues: CASSYSLEGSHEQYF. The CDR3 DNA is TGTGCCAGCAGTTACTCTCTCGAGGGGTCGCACGAGCAGTACTTC.

This clonotype was detected only a few times. The rearrangement joins TRBV10-3 to TRBJ2-3; D is uncertain. The ends were cut back, 10 bases at V and 0 bases at J, with 11 bases in the middle. Germline-derived CDR1 and CDR2 are ENHRY and SYGVKD. The CDR3 totals 13 residues. The CDR3 spells CATLGLSTDTQYF. Here the CDR3 DNA reads TGTGCCACACTGGGTCTCAGCACAGATACGCAGTATTTT.

This clonotype was seen only a few times. The chain has TRBV29-1 and TRBJ2-5; 11 bases fit TRBD2. Germline CDR1 is SQVTM and CDR2 is ANQGSEA. The length of the CDR3 is 16 residues. The V segment lost 4 bases and the J segment 2 bases; nucleotides outside the gene matches: 9. The chain's CDR3 is CSVVPILAGVQETQYF. CDR3 bases: TGCAGCGTTGTTCCCATACTAGCGGGAGTACAAGAGACCCAGTACTTC.

The V and J genes are TRBV10-3 and TRBJ2-5, with 9 bases lining up with TRBD2. Unmatched junction bases numbered 10, after V lost 6 bases and J lost 5 bases. Germline CDR1 reads ENHRY; CDR2 reads SYGVKD. This CDR3 is 15 amino acids long. The CDR3 protein is CAISEGLAAPETQYF. CDR3 DNA sequence: TGTGCCATCAGCGAGGGACTAGCTGCCCCTGAGACCCAGTACTTC.

A few counts support this clonotype. This rearrangement joins TRBV7-8 to TRBJ2-5; D not certain. This CDR3 has 14 residues. The ends were cut back, 7 bases at V and 1 base at J, with 13 bases in the middle. The V gene's germline CDR1 is SGHVS and CDR2 FQNEAQ. CDR3 sequence reads: CASTSQVLQETQYF. CDR3 nucleotides: TGTGCCAGCACCTCCCAAGTACTCCAAGAGACCCAGTACTTC.

The sample holds a few counts of this clonotype. The chain employs TRBV29-1 and TRBJ2-5, with a tentative D call TRBD2 (6 bases). V was trimmed by 8 bases and J by 1 base, leaving 11 bases between them. The length of the CDR3 is 12 residues. Germline values: CDR1 SQVTM, CDR2 ANQGSEA. CDR3 sequence (DNA): TGCAGCTCCCGGGACTTCCAAGAGACCCAGTACTTC. Translating gives CSSRDFQETQYF.

This clonotype has only a few counts. The chain joins TRBV20-1 to TRBJ2-3, with TRBD2 matching 7 bases. The germline CDR1 and CDR2 sequences are DFQATT and SNEGSKA (reference sequence). The CDR3 has 13 residues. With V trimmed by 6 bases and J by 2 bases, 5 bases remained unmatched. The DNA of the CDR3 is TGCAGTGCAGGTGGGGGGGACACAGATACGCAGTATTTT. Its translation is CSAGGGDTDTQYF.

The chain carries TRBV29-1 and TRBJ2-5; TRBD2 is a possible D gene (5 bases). This CDR3 is built from 13 residues. CDR1 is SQVTM and CDR2 is ANQGSEA in the germline V gene. V lost 7 bases, J lost 1 base, and 13 bases lay in between. CDR3 nucleotides: TGCAGCGCTCCCGGGGTCGTCCAAGAGACCCAGTACTTC. Translating it yields CSAPGVVQETQYF. The variable domain in full, completed from reference TRBV29-1 and TRBJ2-5, reads SAVISQKPSRDICQRGTSLTIQCQVDSQVTMMFWYRQQPGQSLTLIATANQGSEATYESGFVIDKFPISRPNLTFSTLTVSNMSPEDSSIYLCSAPGVVQETQYFGPGTRLLVL.

This clonotype was picked up a small number of times. The V and J genes are TRBV7-9 and TRBJ2-7; TRBD2 agrees at 9 bases. The CDR3 is 16 residues long. V lost 1 base and J lost 6; bases outside the gene matches: 10. Germline V gene data show CDR1 as SEHNR and CDR2 as FQNEAQ (reference sequence). The CDR3 sequence: CASSLVGTSWEGEQYF. The CDR3 DNA is TGTGCCAGCAGCTTAGTCGGGACTAGCTGGGAGGGCGAGCAGTACTTC.

This clonotype was recorded a few times. The chain has TRBV12-3 or TRBV12-4 and TRBJ1-1; D unresolved. Deletions cut 5 bases from V and 0 bases from J, with 10 bases between. CDR3 size: 14 residues. CDR3 bases: TGTGCCAGCAGTCGGGGTGGGATGAACACTGAAGCTTTCTTT. Protein product: CASSRGGMNTEAFF.

This clonotype has more than one count but fewer than ten. This chain links TRBV30 with TRBJ2-5, with D unclear. The DNA end is more similar to TRBJ2-7, so the J call may be wrong. Per the germline V gene, CDR1 is GTSNPN and CDR2 is SVGIG (reference sequence). The CDR3 contains 12 residues. CDR3 amino acids: CAWSAHLYEQYF. The CDR3 DNA reads as TGTGCCTGGAGTGCGCACCTCTACGAGCAGTACTTC.